The next 6 T cell receptor beta chains were all read from a single sample in a study of blood T cell repertoires in COVID-19. Profiled with immunoSEQ multiplex PCR; TCRdb holds only in-frame clones, not every one. Of under 500,000 clones in the sample, around 89% were seen once. Sequencing used peripheral blood. These receptors all come from a woman in her twenties or thirties with acute or convalescent COVID-19.

The V gene is TRBV6-5, the J gene TRBJ2-7; possible D gene TRBD2, 6 bases. The CDR3 spans 11 residues. Trimming took 8 bases from V and 4 from J, leaving 9 bases between them. Germline loops: CDR1 MNHEY, CDR2 SVGAGI. The DNA for the CDR3 is TGTGCCAGCGGAGCGGGTTACGAGCAGTACTTC. This gives the protein CASGAGYEQYF.

This chain uses TRBV2 with TRBJ2-5; TRBD2 agrees at 10 bases. This CDR3 region has 15 residues. Trimming cost V 0 bases and J 7 bases; bases outside gene matches: 5. The germline gives CDR1 SNHLY, CDR2 FYNNEI. The CDR3 is CASSEAHLAGGTQYF. The CDR3 DNA follows: TGTGCCAGCAGTGAAGCGCATTTAGCGGGGGGGACCCAGTACTTC. Looking up the rest from reference TRBV2 and TRBJ2-5 gives the full variable domain: EPEVTQTPSHQVTQMGQEVILRCVPISNHLYFYWYRQILGQKVEFLVSFYNNEISEKSEIFDDQFSVERPDGSNFTLKIRSTKLEDSAMYFCASSEAHLAGGTQYFGPGTRLLVL.

This clone has just one count. The V gene is TRBV7-8, the J gene TRBJ2-7; 8 bases match TRBD1. The germline V gene encodes CDR1 SGHVS and CDR2 FQNEAQ. Losses at the gene ends were 3 bases for V and 3 bases for J; bases not matched to a gene: 1. The CDR3 length is 13 residues. CDR3 amino acids: CASSLGQDYEQYF. The CDR3, as DNA: TGTGCCAGCAGCTTGGGACAGGACTACGAGCAGTACTTC.

V and J are TRBV29-1 and TRBJ2-7, with unresolved D. Germline assignment: CDR1 SQVTM and CDR2 ANQGSEA. V lost 7 bases and J lost 4, with 17 bases in between. The CDR3 length is 13 residues. DNA for the CDR3: TGCAGCGCAAGGATGGCAGGATCGTACGAGCAGTACTTC. It translates to CSARMAGSYEQYF.

With respect to this clone: Other DNA sequences in this specimen translate into the identical CDR3. In DNA, the CDR3 is TGCGCCAGCAGCCCGGGGGGCTCTGGAAACACCATATATTTT. Protein: CASSPGGSGNTIYF. The chain uses TRBV5-1 and TRBJ1-3, with a weak D call TRBD1 (5 bases). In germline, CDR1 is SGHRS, CDR2 YFSETQ. V lost 4 bases and J lost 0, with 8 bases in between. CDR3 length: 14 amino acids.

V and J are TRBV2 and TRBJ2-3; a weak D match, TRBD2 (5 bases). The V gene lost 6 bases and the J gene lost 8 bases, with 21 bases spanning the gap. Germline assignment: CDR1 SNHLY and CDR2 FYNNEI. The length of the CDR3 is 15 residues. The CDR3 coding sequence is TGTGCCAGCAGCGACGGCTTGGGCGGAGGTGCTACGCAGTATTTT. Translating it yields CASSDGLGGGATQYF.